Listed below are T cell receptor beta chains from one sample, sequenced in a study of blood T cell repertoires in COVID-19. Assay used: immunoSEQ multiplex PCR; TCRdb lists only in-frame clones, some missing. The sample shows under 45,000 clones, roughly 85% of them seen only once. The material sequenced was peripheral blood. The receptors shown here come from a man aged 40-50 years with active COVID-19. Both conserved end residues are part of each CDR3. Fields, in order: V gene, clone size, J gene, D gene, CDR3 protein, CDR3 DNA. A D gene is named only where the DNA matches it firmly. The size of a clone is reported for some rows only, either as once, few or many, or as a class for expanded clones.

TRBV15	once	TRBJ2-2	-	CATSRDRLGSTGELFF	TGTGCCACCAGCAGGGACCGACTAGGAAGCACCGGGGAGCTGTTTTTT
TRBV5-1	-	TRBJ2-7	TRBD1	CASSVGQAYGVSYEQYF	TGCGCCAGCAGCGTGGGACAGGCCTATGGGGTCTCCTACGAGCAGTACTTC
TRBV7-3	-	TRBJ1-2	TRBD1	CASSFSGPLPQGDGYTF	TGTGCCAGCAGCTTTTCCGGGCCGCTCCCTCAGGGGGATGGCTACACCTTC
TRBV20-1	once	TRBJ2-1	-	CSATRVGEQFF	TGCAGTGCTACACGGGTAGGTGAGCAGTTCTTC
TRBV19	-	TRBJ2-3	TRBD2	CASSIYPLRLSGSFFDTQYF	TGTGCCAGTAGTATCTATCCCCTGCGACTTAGCGGGAGTTTCTTTGATACGCAGTATTTT
TRBV18	few	TRBJ2-1	TRBD1	CASSPFRQGARNEQFF	TGTGCCAGCTCACCATTTCGGCAGGGGGCAAGGAATGAGCAGTTCTTC
TRBV9	few	TRBJ2-7	TRBD1	CASSGRDRKGKQYF	TGTGCCAGCAGCGGACGGGACAGGAAGGGAAAGCAGTACTTC
TRBV19	-	TRBJ1-1	TRBD1	CASRLSTRQGARTEAFF	TGTGCCAGTAGGCTGTCGACGCGACAGGGGGCTCGGACTGAAGCTTTCTTT
TRBV29-1	-	TRBJ1-1	-	CSVAISEAFF	TGCAGCGTTGCTATCTCTGAAGCTTTCTTT
TRBV5-1	-	TRBJ1-2	TRBD1	CASSWDRGIGYGYTF	TGCGCCAGCAGCTGGGACAGGGGCATAGGCTATGGCTACACCTTC
TRBV18	-	TRBJ2-1	TRBD2	CASSPRVGSGKIEEQFF	TGTGCCAGCTCACCACGGGTTGGTAGCGGGAAAATTGAAGAGCAGTTCTTC
TRBV24-1	once	TRBJ1-2	TRBD1	CATSGEDRSIYGYTF	TGTGCCACCAGTGGGGAGGACAGGAGTATCTATGGCTACACCTTC
TRBV19	-	TRBJ2-1	-	CASSILPLSTSPAAEQFF	TGTGCCAGTAGTATCCTCCCTCTATCCACTAGCCCCGCTGCAGAGCAGTTCTTC
TRBV7-2	-	TRBJ2-3	-	CASTSFGGATQYF	TGTGCCAGCACCTCGTTCGGTGGGGCTACGCAGTATTTT
TRBV27	-	TRBJ2-2	TRBD2	CASSLSKLLWGRAHTGELFF	TGTGCCAGCAGTTTATCGAAGCTATTATGGGGGAGGGCACACACCGGGGAGCTGTTTTTT
TRBV6-5	-	TRBJ2-2	TRBD2	CASSSRGGNTGELFF	TGTGCCAGCAGTTCCCGCGGGGGAAACACCGGGGAGCTGTTTTTT
TRBV7-9	few	TRBJ1-4	TRBD1	CASSAPTGTGNEKLFF	TGTGCCAGCAGCGCCCCGACCGGGACAGGGAATGAAAAACTGTTTTTT
TRBV18	-	TRBJ1-2	TRBD1	CASSLRGQGVGYTF	TGTGCCAGCTCACTCCGTGGACAGGGTGTCGGCTACACCTTC
TRBV6-1	-	TRBJ1-1	-	CASSEGSTAEAFF	TGTGCCAGCAGTGAAGGGTCAACGGCTGAAGCTTTCTTT
TRBV29-1	-	TRBJ1-1	-	CSAPGDLNTEAFF	TGCAGCGCCCCAGGGGACCTGAACACTGAAGCTTTCTTT